These 6 T cell receptor beta chains came from one sample sequenced in a study of T cell repertoires in cytomegalovirus infection. In TCRdb, the reads were re-called with MiXCR into one record per CDR3 protein. The sample lists 570,000 or so distinct CDR3 sequences; approximately 40% were seen once. Their recognized antigens are unknown. The sample here was cultured PBMCs, taken from culture after CMV antigen stimulation. The receptors shown here come from a human donor in good health (CMV status not recorded). Some clones in this sample may be carry-over from other donors' samples.

In this sample, this clonotype turned up once. V and J are TRBV2 and TRBJ2-2, with D possibly matching TRBD2 (5 bases). Germline V CDR1 and CDR2: SNHLY, FYNNEI. The V gene lost 11 bases and the J gene lost 0 bases, with 13 bases spanning the gap. The CDR3 consists of 14 residues. CDR3 DNA: TGTGCCGCAGGTCCGCGGGCGAACACCGGGGAGCTGTTTTTT. Its protein product is CAAGPRANTGELFF.

DNA of the CDR3: TGTGCCAGCAGCGGCCGGGACAGGGAGACCCAGTACTTC. Its protein is CASSGRDRETQYF. The J gene is TRBJ2-5, the V gene TRBV11-3, with TRBD1 matching over 8 bases. The germline V gene encodes CDR1 SGHNT and CDR2 YENEEA. The CDR3 totals 13 residues. The V gene end was trimmed by 5 bases and the J gene end by 5 bases; junction bases not matched to a gene: 4.

This chain links TRBV20-1 with TRBJ2-3, with D unclear. From germline, CDR1 is DFQATT and CDR2 SNEGSKA (reference sequence). This CDR3 has 13 amino acids. The ends were cut back, 4 bases at V and 10 bases at J, with 18 bases in the middle. The CDR3 is CSAIPDAPEAQYF. CDR3 DNA: TGCAGTGCTATTCCCGACGCTCCCGAGGCGCAGTATTTT.

This clonotype was picked up a small number of times. The chain has TRBV7-2 and TRBJ2-7; TRBD2 matches at 9 bases. Losses at the gene ends were 1 base for V and 6 bases for J; bases not matched to a gene: 4. The CDR3 is 14 residues long. CDR1 is SGHTA and CDR2 is FQGNSA in the germline V gene. The CDR3 region is CASSLGREGPEQYF. For the CDR3, the DNA is TGTGCCAGCAGCTTAGGGCGGGAGGGCCCCGAGCAGTACTTC.

The genes are TRBV12-3 or TRBV12-4 and TRBJ2-2, with a weak D call TRBD1 (5 bases). This CDR3 contains 14 residues. Trimming cost V 6 bases and J 0 bases, with 8 bases left between them. CDR3 sequence reads: CASRPTANTGELFF. CDR3 coding DNA: TGTGCCAGCAGGCCGACAGCGAACACCGGGGAGCTGTTTTTT.

The table lists this clonotype with a few counts. V usage is TRBV6-5 and J usage is TRBJ2-7; 14 nucleotides match TRBD2. CDR3 length: 16 amino acids. Trimming took 6 bases from V and 7 from J; bases not matched to a gene: 11. CDR1 and CDR2 from the germline V gene are MNHEY and SVGAGI. This CDR3 is CASSETSGRAEWEQYF. The CDR3 bases are TGTGCCAGCAGCGAGACTAGCGGGAGGGCAGAATGGGAGCAGTACTTC.